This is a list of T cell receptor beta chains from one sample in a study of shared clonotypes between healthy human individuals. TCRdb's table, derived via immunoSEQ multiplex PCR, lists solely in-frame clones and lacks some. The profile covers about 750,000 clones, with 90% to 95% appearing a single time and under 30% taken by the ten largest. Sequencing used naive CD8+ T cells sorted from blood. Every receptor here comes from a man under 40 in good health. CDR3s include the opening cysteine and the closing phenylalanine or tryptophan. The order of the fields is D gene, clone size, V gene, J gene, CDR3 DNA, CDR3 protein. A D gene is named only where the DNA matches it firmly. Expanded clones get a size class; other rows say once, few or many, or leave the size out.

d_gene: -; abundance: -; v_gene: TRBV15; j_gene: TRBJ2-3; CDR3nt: TGTGCCACCAGTGAAGGGAGAGAGGGGACAGATACGCAGTATTTT; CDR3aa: CATSEGREGTDTQYF
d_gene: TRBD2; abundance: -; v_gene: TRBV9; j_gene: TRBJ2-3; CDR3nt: TGTGCCAGCAGCGTAGAAGAGAGACTAGCGGGAGGGTCAGATACGCAGTATTTT; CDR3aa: CASSVEERLAGGSDTQYF
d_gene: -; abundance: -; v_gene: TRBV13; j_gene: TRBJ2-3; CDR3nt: TGTGCCAGCAGCTGGGTAGATACGCAGTATTTT; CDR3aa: CASSWVDTQYF
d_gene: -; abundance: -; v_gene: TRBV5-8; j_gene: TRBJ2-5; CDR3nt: TGTGCCAGCAGCTTGGTGCATTACCAAGAGACCCAGTACTTC; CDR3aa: CASSLVHYQETQYF
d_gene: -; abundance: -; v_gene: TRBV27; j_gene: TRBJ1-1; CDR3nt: TGTGCCAGCAGCCCCCTCGGACGCTCTGAAGCTTTCTTT; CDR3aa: CASSPLGRSEAFF
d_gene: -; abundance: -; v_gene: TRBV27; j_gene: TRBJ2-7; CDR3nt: TGTGCCAGCAGTTTGCTTCAGGGCAGTGGCGAGCAGTACTTC; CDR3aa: CASSLLQGSGEQYF
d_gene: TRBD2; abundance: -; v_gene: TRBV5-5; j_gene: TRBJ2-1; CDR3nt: TGTGCCAGCAGAGACCCGGGACTAGCGGGAGGGCCTAACAATGAGCAGTTCTTC; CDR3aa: CASRDPGLAGGPNNEQFF
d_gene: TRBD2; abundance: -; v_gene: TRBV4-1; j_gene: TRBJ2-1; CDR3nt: TGCGCCAGCAGCCTTACGACTAGCGGGCCTTCCGATGAGCAGTTCTTC; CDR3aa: CASSLTTSGPSDEQFF
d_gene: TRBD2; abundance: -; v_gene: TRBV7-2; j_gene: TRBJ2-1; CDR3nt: TGTGCCAGCATGCGACTAGCGGGAGACGGCTCCTACAATGAGCAGTTCTTC; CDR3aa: CASMRLAGDGSYNEQFF
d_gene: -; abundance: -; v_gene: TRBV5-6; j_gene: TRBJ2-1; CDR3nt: TGTGCCAGCAGCTTGTGGCAGAACCATGAGCAGTTCTTC; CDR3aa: CASSLWQNHEQFF
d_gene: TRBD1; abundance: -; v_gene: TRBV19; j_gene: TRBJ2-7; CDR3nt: TGTGCCAGTAGCTACAGGGGTAGCGAGCAGTACTTC; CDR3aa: CASSYRGSEQYF
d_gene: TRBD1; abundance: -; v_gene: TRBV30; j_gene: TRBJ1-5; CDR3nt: TGTGCCTGGAGTGACCCACGACAGGGTGGTCAGCCCCAGCATTTT; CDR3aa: CAWSDPRQGGQPQHF
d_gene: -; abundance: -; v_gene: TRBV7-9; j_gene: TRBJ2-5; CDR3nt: TGTGCCAGCAGCTTACTAGGCGGATTAATCCGGGAGACCCAGTACTTC; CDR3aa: CASSLLGGLIRETQYF
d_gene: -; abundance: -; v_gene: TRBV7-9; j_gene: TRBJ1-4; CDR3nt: TGTGCCAGCAGCCGCCCGAGGGCGGCAACTAATGAAAAACTGTTTTTT; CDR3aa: CASSRPRAATNEKLFF
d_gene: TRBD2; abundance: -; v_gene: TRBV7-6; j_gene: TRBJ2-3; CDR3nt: TGTGCCAGCAGCTTAGCTGGCGGGAGGGCCAGCACAGATACGCAGTATTTT; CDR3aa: CASSLAGGRASTDTQYF
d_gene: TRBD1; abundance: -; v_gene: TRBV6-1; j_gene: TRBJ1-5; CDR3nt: TGTGCCAGCACTGAGGCAGGGGGGGGCAATCAGCCCCAGCATTTT; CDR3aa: CASTEAGGGNQPQHF
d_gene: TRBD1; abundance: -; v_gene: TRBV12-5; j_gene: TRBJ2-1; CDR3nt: TGTGCTAGTGGCGAAACCGGGACAGGGTGGAATGAGCAGTTCTTC; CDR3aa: CASGETGTGWNEQFF
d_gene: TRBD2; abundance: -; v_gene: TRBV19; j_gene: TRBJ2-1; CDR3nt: TGTGCCAGTAGTCCAATTAGCGGGAATGAGCAGTTCTTC; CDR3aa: CASSPISGNEQFF
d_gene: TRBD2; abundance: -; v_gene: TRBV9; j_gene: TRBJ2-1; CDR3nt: TGTGCCAGCAGCGTACTGGGACTACTACACAATGAGCAGTTCTTC; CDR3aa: CASSVLGLLHNEQFF
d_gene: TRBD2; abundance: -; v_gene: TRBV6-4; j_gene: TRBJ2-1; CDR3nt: TGTGCCAGCAGTCCCCCAGAGACTAGCGGGTGGAATGAGCAGTTCTTC; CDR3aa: CASSPPETSGWNEQFF
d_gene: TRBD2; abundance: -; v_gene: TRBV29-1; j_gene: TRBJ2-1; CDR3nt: TGCAGCCTGAACCTCGGACTAGGACCATACAATGAGCAGTTCTTC; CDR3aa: CSLNLGLGPYNEQFF
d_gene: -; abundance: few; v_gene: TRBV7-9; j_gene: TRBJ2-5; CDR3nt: TGTGCCAGCAGCCCACGGACGGAGTGGGAGACCCAGTACTTC; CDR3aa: CASSPRTEWETQYF
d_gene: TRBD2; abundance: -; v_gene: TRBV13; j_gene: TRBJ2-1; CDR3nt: TGTGCCAGCAGCTACCCATCTGCGGGAGAATCCGATGAGCAGTTCTTC; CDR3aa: CASSYPSAGESDEQFF
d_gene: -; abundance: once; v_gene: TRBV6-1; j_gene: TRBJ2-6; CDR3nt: TGTGCCAGCAGTGAAGGATACTGGTCGGGGGCCAACGTCCTGACTTTC; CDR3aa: CASSEGYWSGANVLTF
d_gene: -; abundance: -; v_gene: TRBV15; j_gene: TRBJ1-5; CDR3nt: TGTGCCACCGACCCGGGGGTAATCAATCAGCCCCAGCATTTT; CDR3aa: CATDPGVINQPQHF
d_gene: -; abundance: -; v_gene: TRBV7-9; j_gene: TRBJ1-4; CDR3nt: TGTGCCAGCAGCCAACCTTCGACAGGCCTAATTGCAACTAATGAAAAACTGTTTTTT; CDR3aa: CASSQPSTGLIATNEKLFF
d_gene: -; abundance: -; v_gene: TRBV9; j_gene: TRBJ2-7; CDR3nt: TGTGCCAGCAGCGTAGCTGGTCTGTTGTGGGACGAGCAGTACTTC; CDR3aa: CASSVAGLLWDEQYF
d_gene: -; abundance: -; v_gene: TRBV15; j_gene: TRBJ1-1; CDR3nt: TGTGCCACCAGCAGAGGAAGGATCACTGAAGCTTTCTTT; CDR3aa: CATSRGRITEAFF
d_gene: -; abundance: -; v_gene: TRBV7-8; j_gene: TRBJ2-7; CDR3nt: TGTGCCAGCAGCGCGACTGAAAGAGCACTATACTACGAGCAGTACTTC; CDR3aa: CASSATERALYYEQYF
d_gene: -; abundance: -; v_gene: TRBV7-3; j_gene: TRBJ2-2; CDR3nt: TGTGCCAGCAGCTTATACCTTTTGGGCGGGGAGCTGTTTTTT; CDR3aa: CASSLYLLGGELFF
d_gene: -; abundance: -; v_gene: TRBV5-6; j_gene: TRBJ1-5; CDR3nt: TGTGCCAGCAGCTTGGGCAGGTTAGAGCCCCAGCATTTT; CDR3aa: CASSLGRLEPQHF
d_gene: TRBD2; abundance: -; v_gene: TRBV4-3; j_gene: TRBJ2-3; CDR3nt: TGCGCCAGCAGCCAGGGACTAGCGGTCACAGATACGCAGTATTTT; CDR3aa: CASSQGLAVTDTQYF
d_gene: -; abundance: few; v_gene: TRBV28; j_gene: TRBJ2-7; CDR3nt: TGTGCCAGCACCCAGGACAGCTACGAGCAGTACTTC; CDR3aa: CASTQDSYEQYF
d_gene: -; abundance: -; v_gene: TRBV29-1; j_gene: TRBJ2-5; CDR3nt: TGCAGCGTTGAGGGGCGTTGGGGGACCCAGTACTTC; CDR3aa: CSVEGRWGTQYF
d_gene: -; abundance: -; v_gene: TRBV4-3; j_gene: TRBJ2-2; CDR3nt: TGCGCCAGCACCATGCGGGACAGCACCGGGGAGCTGTTTTTT; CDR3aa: CASTMRDSTGELFF
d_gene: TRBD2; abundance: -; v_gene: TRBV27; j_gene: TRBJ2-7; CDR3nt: TGTGCCAGCGGGGGGGACTACGAGCAGTACTTC; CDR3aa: CASGGDYEQYF
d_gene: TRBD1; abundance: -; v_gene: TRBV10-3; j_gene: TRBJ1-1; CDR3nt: TGTGCCATCAGTGATTCGGGACAGGCGAACACTGAAGCTTTCTTT; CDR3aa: CAISDSGQANTEAFF
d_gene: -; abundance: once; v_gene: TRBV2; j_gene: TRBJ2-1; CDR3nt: TGTGCCAGCAGTGTGCGGGGGCCTCCCTACAATGAGCAGTTCTTC; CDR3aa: CASSVRGPPYNEQFF
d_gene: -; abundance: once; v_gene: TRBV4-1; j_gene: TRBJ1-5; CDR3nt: TGCGCCAGCAGCCGACAGGAATATAGCAATCAGCCCCAGCATTTT; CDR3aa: CASSRQEYSNQPQHF
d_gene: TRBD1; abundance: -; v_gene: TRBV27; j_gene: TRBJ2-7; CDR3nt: TGTGCCAGCAGTTTGCGGACCGGGACAGGGGACTACGAGCAGTACTTC; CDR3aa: CASSLRTGTGDYEQYF
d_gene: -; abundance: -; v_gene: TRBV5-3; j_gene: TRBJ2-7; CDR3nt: TGTGCCAGAAGCTTGAAAGTACCTTCCTACGAGCAGTACTTC; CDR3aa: CARSLKVPSYEQYF
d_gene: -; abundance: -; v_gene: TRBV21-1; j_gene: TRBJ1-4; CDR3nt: TGTGCCAGCAGCAAAGCGGACAGGGGACCAACTAATGAAAAACTGTTTTTT; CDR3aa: CASSKADRGPTNEKLFF
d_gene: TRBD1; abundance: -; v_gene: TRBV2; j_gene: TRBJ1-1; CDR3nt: TGTGCCAGCAACCGAGCCCCTGGACAGGGGACCACATTGGACACTGAAGCTTTCTTT; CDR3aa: CASNRAPGQGTTLDTEAFF
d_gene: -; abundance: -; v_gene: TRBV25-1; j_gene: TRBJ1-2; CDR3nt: TGTGCCAGCAGTGCCGTAGAAATTAACTATGGCTACACCTTC; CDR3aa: CASSAVEINYGYTF
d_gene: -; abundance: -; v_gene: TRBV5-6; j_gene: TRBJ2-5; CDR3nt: TGTGCCAGCAGCTTGGCCCAGGGAAGACAAGAGACCCAGTACTTC; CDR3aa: CASSLAQGRQETQYF
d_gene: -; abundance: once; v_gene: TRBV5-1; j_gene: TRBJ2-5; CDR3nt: TGCGCCAGCAGCTTGGAAGGTTTAGTCCAAGAGACCCAGTACTTC; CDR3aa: CASSLEGLVQETQYF
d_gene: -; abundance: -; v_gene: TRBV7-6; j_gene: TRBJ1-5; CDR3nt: TGTGCCAGCAGCTTAAGTGGCGCGAGCAATCAGCCCCAGCATTTT; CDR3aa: CASSLSGASNQPQHF
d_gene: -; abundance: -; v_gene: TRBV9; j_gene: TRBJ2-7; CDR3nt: TGTGCCAGCAGCGTAGAGGGGGATCAACGCGAGCAGTACTTC; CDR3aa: CASSVEGDQREQYF
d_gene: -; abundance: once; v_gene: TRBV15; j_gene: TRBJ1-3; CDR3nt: TGTGCCACCAGCAGAGATTTGGGGGCTGGAAACACCATATATTTT; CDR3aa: CATSRDLGAGNTIYF
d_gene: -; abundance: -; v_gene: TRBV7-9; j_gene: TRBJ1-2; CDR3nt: TGTGCCAGCAGCTTAGGGTTGTCAGGGATCTATGGCTACACCTTC; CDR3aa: CASSLGLSGIYGYTF
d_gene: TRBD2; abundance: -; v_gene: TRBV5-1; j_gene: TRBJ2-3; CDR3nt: TGCGCCAGCAGCACGGGCGGGAGTTTTGCAGATACGCAGTATTTT; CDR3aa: CASSTGGSFADTQYF
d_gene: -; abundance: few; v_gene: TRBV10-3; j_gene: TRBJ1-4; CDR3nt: TGTGCCATCGACCCTAATCAAGATGAAAAACTGTTTTTT; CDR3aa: CAIDPNQDEKLFF